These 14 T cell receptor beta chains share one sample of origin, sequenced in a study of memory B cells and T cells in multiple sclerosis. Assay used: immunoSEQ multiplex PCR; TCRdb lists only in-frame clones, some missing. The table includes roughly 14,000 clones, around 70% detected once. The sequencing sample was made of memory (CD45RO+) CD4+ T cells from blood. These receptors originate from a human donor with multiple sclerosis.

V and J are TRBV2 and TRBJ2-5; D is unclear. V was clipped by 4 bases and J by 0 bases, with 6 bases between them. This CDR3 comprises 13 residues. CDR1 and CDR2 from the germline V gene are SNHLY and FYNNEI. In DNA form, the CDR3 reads TGTGCCAGCAGTGCCGAGTACCAAGAGACCCAGTACTTC. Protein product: CASSAEYQETQYF.

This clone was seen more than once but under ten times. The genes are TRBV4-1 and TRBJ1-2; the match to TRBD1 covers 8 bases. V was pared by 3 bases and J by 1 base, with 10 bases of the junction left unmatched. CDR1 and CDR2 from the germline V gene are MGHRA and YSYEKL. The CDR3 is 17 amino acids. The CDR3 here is CASSHSPRDRSNYGYTF. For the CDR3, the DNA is TGCGCCAGCAGCCATTCACCCCGGGACAGGAGTAACTATGGCTACACCTTC.

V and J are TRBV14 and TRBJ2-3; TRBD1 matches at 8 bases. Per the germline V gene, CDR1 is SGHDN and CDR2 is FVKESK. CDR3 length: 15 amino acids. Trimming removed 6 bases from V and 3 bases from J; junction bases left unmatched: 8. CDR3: CASRAGQGGTDTQYF. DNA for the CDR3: TGTGCCAGCAGAGCCGGACAGGGCGGGACAGATACGCAGTATTTT.

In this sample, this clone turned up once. The CDR3 DNA follows: TGTGCCAGCAGCACCGTGGGGACACCTAATTCACCCCTCCACTTT. Translating gives CASSTVGTPNSPLHF. The rearrangement uses TRBV14 and TRBJ1-6; a possible D gene is TRBD1 (6 bases). V lost 5 bases and J lost 6, with 14 bases in between. The CDR3 loop spans 15 amino acids. Germline CDR1 is SGHDN and CDR2 is FVKESK.

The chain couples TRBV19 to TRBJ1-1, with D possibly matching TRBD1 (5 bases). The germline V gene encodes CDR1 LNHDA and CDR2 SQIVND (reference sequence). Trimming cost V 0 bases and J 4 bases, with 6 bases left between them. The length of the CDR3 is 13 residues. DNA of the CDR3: TGTGCCAGTAGTATAGACAGGGCCACTGAAGCTTTCTTT. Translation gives CASSIDRATEAFF.

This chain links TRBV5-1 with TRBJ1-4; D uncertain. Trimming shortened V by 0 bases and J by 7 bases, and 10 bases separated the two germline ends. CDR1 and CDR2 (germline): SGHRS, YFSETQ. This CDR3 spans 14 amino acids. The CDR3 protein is CASSLDPWAEKLFF. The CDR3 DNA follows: TGCGCCAGCAGCTTGGATCCCTGGGCTGAAAAACTGTTTTTT.

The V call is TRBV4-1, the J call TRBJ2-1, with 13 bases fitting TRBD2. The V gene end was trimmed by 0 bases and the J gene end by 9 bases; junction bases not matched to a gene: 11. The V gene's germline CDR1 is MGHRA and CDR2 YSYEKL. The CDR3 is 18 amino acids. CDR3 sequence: CASSQDLFGLAGVAEQFF. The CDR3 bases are TGCGCCAGCAGCCAAGACCTATTCGGACTAGCGGGAGTGGCTGAGCAGTTCTTC.

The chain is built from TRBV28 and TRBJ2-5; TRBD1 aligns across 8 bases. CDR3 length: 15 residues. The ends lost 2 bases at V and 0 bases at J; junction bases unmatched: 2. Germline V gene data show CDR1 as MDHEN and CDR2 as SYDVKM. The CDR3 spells CASSLADRDQETQYF. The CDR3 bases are TGTGCCAGCAGTTTAGCGGACAGGGACCAAGAGACCCAGTACTTC.

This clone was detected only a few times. The CDR3 DNA reads as TGTGCCAGCAGTGTAGGGGGGGGAATTTACAATGAGCAGTTCTTC. Encoded protein: CASSVGGGIYNEQFF. The chain employs TRBV6-4 and TRBJ2-1; possible D gene TRBD2, 7 bases. V was cut by 4 bases and J by 4 bases, with 14 bases left in between. Germline V gene data show CDR1 as MRHNA and CDR2 as SNTAGT. The CDR3 sequence is 15 residues long.

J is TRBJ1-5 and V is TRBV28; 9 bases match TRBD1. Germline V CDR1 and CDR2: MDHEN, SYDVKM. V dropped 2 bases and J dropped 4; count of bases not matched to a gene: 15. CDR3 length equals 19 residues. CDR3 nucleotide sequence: TGTGCCAGCAGTTTACCCCGCGTGGGGAACAGGGGGCATAATCAGCCCCAGCATTTT. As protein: CASSLPRVGNRGHNQPQHF.

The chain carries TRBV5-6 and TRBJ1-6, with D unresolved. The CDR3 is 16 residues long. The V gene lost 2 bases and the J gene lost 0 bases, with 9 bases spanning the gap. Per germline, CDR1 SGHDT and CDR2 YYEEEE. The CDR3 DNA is TGTGCCAGCAGCTTCCACATTAACTCCTATAATTCACCCCTCCACTTT. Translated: CASSFHINSYNSPLHF.

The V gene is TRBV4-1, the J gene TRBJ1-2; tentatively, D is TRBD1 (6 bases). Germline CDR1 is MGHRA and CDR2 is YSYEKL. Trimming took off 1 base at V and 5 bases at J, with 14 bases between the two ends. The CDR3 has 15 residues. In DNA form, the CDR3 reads TGCGCCAGCAGCCAAGCCCGGGGGGCTGGGTATGGCTACACCTTC. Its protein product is CASSQARGAGYGYTF.

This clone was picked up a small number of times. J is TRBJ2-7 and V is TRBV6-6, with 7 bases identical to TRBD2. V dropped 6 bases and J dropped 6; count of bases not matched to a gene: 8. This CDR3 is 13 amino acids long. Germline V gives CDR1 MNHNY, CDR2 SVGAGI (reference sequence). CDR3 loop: CASRSGTHGEQYF. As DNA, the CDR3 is TGTGCCAGCAGAAGCGGGACTCACGGCGAGCAGTACTTC.

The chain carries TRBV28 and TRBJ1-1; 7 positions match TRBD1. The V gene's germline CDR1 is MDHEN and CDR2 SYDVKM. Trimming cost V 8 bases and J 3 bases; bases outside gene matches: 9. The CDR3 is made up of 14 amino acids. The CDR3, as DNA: TGTGCCAGCGTCAACGGACAGGCTGACACTGAAGCTTTCTTT. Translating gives CASVNGQADTEAFF.